A single sample gave rise to the 12 T cell receptor beta chains below, sequenced in a study of CD8+CD57+ T cells in acquired aplastic anemia. Genomic DNA, serving as template, underwent TCR beta VDJ and CDR3 profiling. TCRdb analysed the reads with MiXCR anew, one entry per CDR3 protein. Of roughly 280,000 distinct CDR3 sequences listed, 45% to 65% are singletons. Previously, flow cytometry had revealed CD8+CD57+ cell expansion in the patients chosen for sequencing. Sequencing was carried out using sorted CD4+, CD8+, or CD8+CD57+ T cells (not recorded which) from PBMCs. All receptors derive from a human donor with aplastic anemia.

The chain is built from TRBV19 and TRBJ2-3, with 8 bases fitting TRBD1. The V gene end was trimmed by 6 bases and the J gene end by 0 bases; junction bases not matched to a gene: 5. Per germline, CDR1 LNHDA and CDR2 SQIVND (reference sequence). This CDR3 is built from 15 residues. The CDR3: CASSSRGLSTDTQYF. CDR3 bases: TGTGCCAGTAGCTCCAGGGGGCTTAGCACAGATACGCAGTATTTT.

The sample holds many counts of this clonotype. V and J are TRBV19 and TRBJ1-2; D call uncertain. The V gene lost 9 bases and the J gene lost 8 bases, with 22 bases spanning the gap. The CDR3 length is 14 residues. Germline V gene lookup returns CDR1 LNHDA and CDR2 SQIVND (reference sequence). The CDR3 is CASRSPPEDWGYTF. The DNA of the CDR3 is TGTGCCAGCCGATCCCCGCCCGAGGACTGGGGCTACACCTTC.

The chain joins TRBV7-6 to TRBJ1-6, with D maybe TRBD1 (5 bases). The CDR3 runs to 15 residues. Trimming cost V 5 bases and J 10 bases, with 18 bases left between them. CDR1 is SGHVS, CDR2 FNYEAQ, per germline. CDR3 region: CASSLGNTGQSPLHF. The CDR3 DNA reads TGTGCCAGCAGCCTCGGGAACACTGGACAATCACCCCTCCACTTT.

This clonotype was observed at least ten times. V usage is TRBV5-1 and J usage is TRBJ2-5; 13 bases are a match to TRBD2. With 2 bases clipped from V and 2 bases from J, the junction kept 6 bases outside the gene matches. The CDR3 has 17 amino acids. Per germline, CDR1 SGHRS and CDR2 YFSETQ. CDR3 protein: CASSFDPGLAGQETQYF. The CDR3 DNA is TGCGCCAGCAGCTTTGACCCGGGACTAGCGGGGCAAGAGACCCAGTACTTC.

The chain combines TRBV29-1 with TRBJ1-2; 8 nucleotides align to TRBD1. The germline gives CDR1 SQVTM, CDR2 ANQGSEA. The CDR3 extends over 13 amino acids. The trim removed 7 bases at V and 4 bases at J, leaving 8 bases unmatched. The CDR3 loop is CSASVQGAYGYTF. CDR3 nucleotide sequence: TGCAGCGCGTCAGTGCAGGGGGCCTATGGCTACACCTTC.

The J gene is TRBJ2-7, the V gene TRBV20-1; a possible D gene is TRBD1 (5 bases). The germline V gene encodes CDR1 DFQATT and CDR2 SNEGSKA (reference sequence). Trimming removed 1 base from V and 5 bases from J, with 9 bases in between. The length of the CDR3 is 12 residues. The DNA of the CDR3 is TGCAGTGCTAGAGTTGTAGGGGACGAGCAGTACTTC. This codes for CSARVVGDEQYF.

The rearrangement joins TRBV9 to TRBJ2-5; 10 nucleotides match TRBD1. V shed 0 bases, J shed 5 bases, and the junction held 1 base outside the gene matches. Germline lookup yields CDR1 SGDLS and CDR2 YYNGEE. The CDR3 length is 14 residues. The CDR3 bases are TGTGCCAGCAGCGTAGGACAGGGGGCCGAGACCCAGTACTTC. This gives the protein CASSVGQGAETQYF.

The V call is TRBV4-1, the J call TRBJ2-1; 7 bases align to TRBD1. CDR1 MGHRA and CDR2 YSYEKL come from the germline V gene. This CDR3 region has 14 residues. The V segment lost 5 bases and the J segment 2 bases; nucleotides outside the gene matches: 3. The CDR3 DNA follows: TGCGCCAGCAGCGTCCAGGGGGCCTACAATGAGCAGTTCTTC. Translated: CASSVQGAYNEQFF.

The rearrangement links TRBV12-3 or TRBV12-4 to TRBJ1-2, with TRBD1 as a possible D gene (6 bases). With 5 bases removed from V and 7 bases from J, the gap between germline ends came to 11 bases. The CDR3 sequence is 12 residues long. CDR3 nucleotide sequence: TGTGCCAGCAGTGCCGAGGGGGGTGGCTACACCTTC. This encodes CASSAEGGGYTF.

The chain recombines TRBV20-1 with TRBJ2-3; maybe TRBD2 (6 bases). Trimming took off 5 bases at V and 3 bases at J, with 15 bases between the two ends. This CDR3 has 14 amino acids. Germline loops: CDR1 DFQATT, CDR2 SNEGSKA (reference sequence). The CDR3 DNA follows: TGCAGTGCTGGACCAGGGACTTTGACAGATACGCAGTATTTT. Translated: CSAGPGTLTDTQYF.

The V call is TRBV9, the J call TRBJ2-7; possible D gene TRBD2, 6 bases. The ends were cut back, 0 bases at V and 2 bases at J, with 9 bases in the middle. CDR1 and CDR2 (germline): SGDLS, YYNGEE. CDR3 length: 14 residues. In DNA form, the CDR3 reads TGTGCCAGCAGCGTAGGAACTAGCCCCTACGAGCAGTACTTC. As protein: CASSVGTSPYEQYF.

Only a few counts were recorded for this clonotype. This rearrangement joins TRBV29-1 to TRBJ2-1; 8 bases fit TRBD1. This CDR3 is 13 amino acids long. V was clipped by 4 bases and J by 5 bases; unmatched bases: 4. CDR1 is SQVTM, CDR2 ANQGSEA, per germline. CDR3 nucleotide sequence: TGCAGCGTTGCAGGGGGCAGGGACAATGAGCAGTTCTTC. This sequence encodes CSVAGGRDNEQFF.